This TCR beta chain was sequenced for a study of blood T cell repertoires in COVID-19. Study information: Donors in the United States, Italy and Spain gave samples during acute or convalescent COVID-19. In each case, the material was cDNA or gDNA derived from T cells, B-cell-depleted T cells, or PBMCs.

CDR3 length: 13 residues. Germline values: CDR1 SQVTM, CDR2 ANQGSEA. Trimming at V came to 5 bases and at J to 5 bases, leaving 1 base not matched to a gene. In the original workflow: The authors estimated nucleated cell counts from reference gene primer amplification. Generated by immunoSEQ multiplex PCR, the TCRdb table keeps only in-frame clones and is missing some. For V, J and clone size, that table is used; D and trimming come from the DNA. The sample contains 60,000 to 85,000 clones, around 88% of which appear only once. This clonotype was obtained from a woman at least 80 years old with active or convalescent COVID-19. The sample taken for sequencing was peripheral blood. The V and J genes are TRBV29-1 and TRBJ1-4; 11 nucleotides match TRBD1. The CDR3 nucleotides are TGCAGCGTTAGGGACAGGGGGAATGAAAAACTGTTTTTT. It translates to CSVRDRGNEKLFF.